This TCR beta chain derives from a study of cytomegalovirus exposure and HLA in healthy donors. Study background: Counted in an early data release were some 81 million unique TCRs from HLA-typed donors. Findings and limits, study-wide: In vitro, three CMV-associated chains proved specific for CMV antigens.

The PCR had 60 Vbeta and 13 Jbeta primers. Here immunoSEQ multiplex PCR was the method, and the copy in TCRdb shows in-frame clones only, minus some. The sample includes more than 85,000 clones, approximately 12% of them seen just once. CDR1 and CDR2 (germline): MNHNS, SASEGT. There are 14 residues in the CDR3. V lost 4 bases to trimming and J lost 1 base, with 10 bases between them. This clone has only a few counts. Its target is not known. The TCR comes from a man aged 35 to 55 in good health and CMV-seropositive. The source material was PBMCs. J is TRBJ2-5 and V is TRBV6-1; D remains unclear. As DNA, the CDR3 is TGTGCCAGCAGTGCCAGAGGTGTCCAAGAGACCCAGTACTTC. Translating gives CASSARGVQETQYF.